Sequencing of this T cell receptor (beta chain) was carried out in a study of blood T cell repertoires in COVID-19. On the study more broadly: Sources were T cells, B-cell-depleted T cells, or PBMCs; the material itself was cDNA or gDNA.

Cohort assignment relied on participant-reported clinical history. V dropped 3 bases and J dropped 9 bases, with 7 bases sitting between them. The CDR3 consists of 11 residues. Germline CDR1 reads SGHRS; CDR2 reads YFSETQ. Here immunoSEQ multiplex PCR was the method, and the copy in TCRdb shows in-frame clones only, minus some. The top ten hold around 3.9% of the sample, which has approximately 260,000 clones, roughly 80% seen once. Sample: PBMCs or T cells enriched from blood (not recorded which). The TCR comes from a man aged 30 to 45 with acute COVID-19. This chain uses TRBV5-1 with TRBJ2-1; no reliable D call. The CDR3 DNA is TGCGCCAGCAGCTCAGATGCTGAGCAGTTCTTC. Translation gives CASSSDAEQFF.